A single sample gave rise to the 17 T cell receptor beta chains below, sequenced in a study of graft-versus-host responses after intestinal transplantation. Here immunoSEQ multiplex PCR was the method, and the copy in TCRdb shows in-frame clones only, minus some. The data hold over 85,000 clones, with about 94% observed a single time. For these receptors, no antigen is known. The material was unstimulated CD8+ T cells sorted from spleen or lymph node cells, obtained before intestinal transplant. The receptor set was obtained from a human donor who received an intestinal transplant.

This chain joins TRBV11-2 and TRBJ2-3; 10 bases fit TRBD1. Per the germline V gene, CDR1 is SGHAT and CDR2 is FQNNGV. Trimming removed 1 base from V and 1 base from J; junction bases left unmatched: 8. CDR3 size: 18 residues. The CDR3 DNA follows: TGTGCCAGCAGCTTAGTCCCGGGACAGGGGACTGGCACAGATACGCAGTATTTT. This codes for CASSLVPGQGTGTDTQYF.

J is TRBJ2-3 and V is TRBV4-1; no definite D call. Per germline, CDR1 MGHRA and CDR2 YSYEKL. The ends were cut back, 4 bases at V and 0 bases at J, with 11 bases in the middle. The CDR3 length is 15 residues. As DNA, the CDR3 is TGCGCCAGCAGCCGCTCAATAGGAAGCACAGATACGCAGTATTTT. Protein sequence: CASSRSIGSTDTQYF.

The rearrangement joins TRBV2 to TRBJ2-7, with TRBD1 matching over 8 bases. Germline assignment: CDR1 SNHLY and CDR2 FYNNEI. This CDR3 has 14 residues. V lost 0 bases to trimming and J lost 3 bases; unmatched junction nucleotides: 1. The CDR3 DNA reads TGTGCCAGCAGTGAAGCGGACAGGGTCTACGAGCAGTACTTC. The encoded protein is CASSEADRVYEQYF. The whole variable domain, remainder taken from reference TRBV2 and TRBJ2-7, is EPEVTQTPSHQVTQMGQEVILRCVPISNHLYFYWYRQILGQKVEFLVSFYNNEISEKSEIFDDQFSVERPDGSNFTLKIRSTKLEDSAMYFCASSEADRVYEQYFGPGTRLTVT.

The genes are TRBV5-4 and TRBJ2-7; D not certain. Deletions cut 4 bases from V and 6 bases from J, with 8 bases between. The length of the CDR3 is 11 residues. From germline, CDR1 is SGHNT and CDR2 YYREEE (reference sequence). CDR3 amino acids: CASSGLGEQYF. The CDR3, as DNA: TGTGCCAGCAGCGGGTTGGGCGAGCAGTACTTC. The full variable domain, in which reference TRBV5-4 and TRBJ2-7 provide the parts outside the CDR3, is ETGVTQSPTHLIKTRGQQVTLRCSSQSGHNTVSWYQQALGQGPQFIFQYYREEENGRGNFPPRFSGLQFPNYSSELNVNALELDDSALYLCASSGLGEQYFGPGTRLTVT.

The chain is built from TRBV5-1 and TRBJ2-7; 11 nucleotides match TRBD2. V shed 5 bases, J shed 4 bases, and the junction held 8 bases outside the gene matches. Germline V CDR1 and CDR2: SGHRS, YFSETQ. The CDR3 is 15 residues long. The CDR3 region is CASSLGTSGKYEQYF. The CDR3 bases are TGCGCCAGCAGTCTAGGGACTAGCGGAAAATACGAGCAGTACTTC.

This sequence joins TRBV27 and TRBJ2-1, with D possibly matching TRBD2 (6 bases). Between the trimmed V and J ends, which lost 0 bases and 0 bases, there was a span of 9 bases. The CDR3 runs to 16 residues. The germline V gene has CDR1 MNHEY and CDR2 SMNVEV (reference sequence). The CDR3 sequence: CASSLSSGSSYNEQFF. CDR3 sequence (DNA): TGTGCCAGCAGTTTATCTAGCGGAAGCTCCTACAATGAGCAGTTCTTC.

CDR3 DNA sequence: TGTGCCAGCAGTGAAGTGGGACAGGGGTATAAGCCCCAGCATTTT. This codes for CASSEVGQGYKPQHF. The chain recombines TRBV6-1 with TRBJ1-5; 10 bases are a match to TRBD1. The V and J ends lost 1 base and 8 bases, in that order; junction bases with no gene match: 5. The germline V gene encodes CDR1 MNHNS and CDR2 SASEGT. The CDR3 has 15 residues.

The rearrangement joins TRBV5-4 to TRBJ2-3; TRBD2 matches at 10 bases. V lost 1 base and J lost 3; bases outside the gene matches: 5. CDR1 and CDR2 (germline): SGHNT, YYREEE (reference sequence). CDR3 length: 16 residues. The CDR3 DNA sequence: TGTGCCAGCAGCTTGTATGGAGCGGGAGGGACAGATACGCAGTATTTT. Its translation: CASSLYGAGGTDTQYF. Based on the CDR3 plus reference TRBV5-4 and TRBJ2-3, the full variable domain is ETGVTQSPTHLIKTRGQQVTLRCSSQSGHNTVSWYQQALGQGPQFIFQYYREEENGRGNFPPRFSGLQFPNYSSELNVNALELDDSALYLCASSLYGAGGTDTQYFGPGTRLTVL.

This chain connects TRBV9 to TRBJ2-1, with TRBD2 identical over 10 bases. The V gene's germline CDR1 is SGDLS and CDR2 YYNGEE. The ends lost 0 bases at V and 3 bases at J; junction bases unmatched: 3. This CDR3 is 16 amino acids long. Written as DNA, the CDR3 is TGTGCCAGCAGCGTAGTGCGGACTAGCGGCTACAATGAGCAGTTCTTC. Protein sequence: CASSVVRTSGYNEQFF.

V gene TRBV7-3 combines with J gene TRBJ2-1; possible D gene TRBD1, 5 bases. Germline loops: CDR1 SGHTA, CDR2 FQGTGA. V was shortened by 2 bases and J by 4 bases, with 6 bases between the two germline ends. The length of the CDR3 is 13 residues. DNA of the CDR3: TGTGCCAGCAGCTTATGGACATACAATGAGCAGTTCTTC. Its protein is CASSLWTYNEQFF. The entire variable domain, with the rest obtained from reference TRBV7-3 and TRBJ2-1, is as follows: GAGVSQTPSNKVTEKGKYVELRCDPISGHTALYWYRQSLGQGPEFLIYFQGTGAADDSGLPNDRFFAVRPEGSVSTLKIQRTERGDSAVYLCASSLWTYNEQFFGPGTRLTVL.

J is TRBJ2-6 and V is TRBV5-1; possible D gene TRBD1, 6 bases. Deletions cut 0 bases from V and 4 bases from J, with 14 bases between. The CDR3 sequence is 17 residues long. From germline, CDR1 is SGHRS and CDR2 YFSETQ. CDR3 nucleotide sequence: TGCGCCAGCAGCTTGGAGCCAGGGGTAGGGGGGGCCAACGTCCTGACTTTC. Protein sequence: CASSLEPGVGGANVLTF.

The rearrangement links TRBV5-1 to TRBJ1-4; D not certain. CDR1 and CDR2 from the germline V gene are SGHRS and YFSETQ. The germline V and J ends were trimmed by 4 bases and 7 bases, with 5 bases remaining between them. The CDR3 sequence is 11 residues long. In DNA form, the CDR3 reads TGCGCCAGCAGCACCGGTGAAAAACTGTTTTTT. This translates into CASSTGEKLFF.

This rearrangement joins TRBV4-1 to TRBJ2-5; D is ambiguous. Germline V gives CDR1 MGHRA, CDR2 YSYEKL. The CDR3 sequence is 13 residues long. V dropped 4 bases and J dropped 9 bases, with 15 bases sitting between them. The CDR3 here is CASSLGTGAPQYF. The CDR3 region has the DNA TGCGCCAGCAGCCTTGGTACGGGTGCGCCCCAGTACTTC.

The chain uses TRBV4-1 and TRBJ2-7, with a possible D match to TRBD2 (6 bases). The V and J ends lost 1 base and 0 bases respectively, with 10 bases between them. Germline V gene lookup returns CDR1 MGHRA and CDR2 YSYEKL. This CDR3 has 15 amino acids. The CDR3 nucleotides read TGCGCCAGCAGCCAAGTAGCGGTCAGCTCCTACGAGCAGTACTTC. Translating gives CASSQVAVSSYEQYF.

The J gene is TRBJ1-2, the V gene TRBV2; D is uncertain. CDR3 length: 13 amino acids. V shed 5 bases and J shed 4 bases, with 11 bases lying between them. Germline V gives CDR1 SNHLY, CDR2 FYNNEI. CDR3 sequence (DNA): TGTGCCAGCAGTCCCCCGGAGGGCTATGGCTACACCTTC. Translation: CASSPPEGYGYTF.

The chain combines TRBV5-6 with TRBJ2-5; D may correspond to TRBD1 or TRBD2 (6 bases each). The CDR3 has 13 amino acids. CDR1 SGHDT and CDR2 YYEEEE come from the germline V gene. Trimming cost V 4 bases and J 4 bases, with 11 bases left between them. The CDR3 spells CASSGGGRETQYF. CDR3 in DNA: TGTGCCAGCAGCGGAGGGGGGCGAGAGACCCAGTACTTC.

The CDR3: CASSLGTFATNEKLFF. CDR3 in DNA: TGCGCCAGCAGCTTAGGGACATTCGCAACTAATGAAAAACTGTTTTTT. The rearrangement links TRBV5-1 to TRBJ1-4; D perhaps matches TRBD1 (6 bases). CDR1 SGHRS and CDR2 YFSETQ come from the germline V gene. This CDR3 is 16 amino acids long. Trimming shortened V by 2 bases and J by 0 bases, and 11 bases separated the two germline ends.